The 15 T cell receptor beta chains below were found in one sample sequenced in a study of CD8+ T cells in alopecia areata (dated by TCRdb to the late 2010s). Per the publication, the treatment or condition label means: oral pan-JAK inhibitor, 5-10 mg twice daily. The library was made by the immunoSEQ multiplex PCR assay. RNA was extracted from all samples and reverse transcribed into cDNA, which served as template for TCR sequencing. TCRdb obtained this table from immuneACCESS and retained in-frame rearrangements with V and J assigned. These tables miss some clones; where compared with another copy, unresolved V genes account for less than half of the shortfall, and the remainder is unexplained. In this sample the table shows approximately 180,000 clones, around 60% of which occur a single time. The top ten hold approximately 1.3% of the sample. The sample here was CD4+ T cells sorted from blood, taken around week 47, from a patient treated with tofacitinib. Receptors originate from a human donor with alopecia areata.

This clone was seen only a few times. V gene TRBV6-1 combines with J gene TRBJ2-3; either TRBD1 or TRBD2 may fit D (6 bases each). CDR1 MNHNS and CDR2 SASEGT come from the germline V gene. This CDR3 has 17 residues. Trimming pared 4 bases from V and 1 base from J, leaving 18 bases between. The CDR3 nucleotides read TGTGCCAGCAGTGGCCTCCTTCGGGGGCGAGGCACAGATACGCAGTATTTT. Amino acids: CASSGLLRGRGTDTQYF.

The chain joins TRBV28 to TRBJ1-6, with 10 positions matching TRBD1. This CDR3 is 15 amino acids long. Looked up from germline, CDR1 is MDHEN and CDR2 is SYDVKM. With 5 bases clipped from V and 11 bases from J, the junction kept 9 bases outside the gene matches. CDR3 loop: CASSQTRTGGPPLHF. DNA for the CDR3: TGTGCCAGCAGTCAGACTCGGACAGGGGGGCCACCCCTCCACTTT.

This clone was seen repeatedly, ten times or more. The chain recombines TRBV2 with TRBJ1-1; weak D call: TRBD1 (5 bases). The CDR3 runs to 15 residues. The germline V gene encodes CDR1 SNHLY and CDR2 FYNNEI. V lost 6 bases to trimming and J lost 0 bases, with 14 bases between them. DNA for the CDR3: TGTGCCAGCAGGCGCGGGGGGAACATGAACACTGAAGCTTTCTTT. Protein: CASRRGGNMNTEAFF.

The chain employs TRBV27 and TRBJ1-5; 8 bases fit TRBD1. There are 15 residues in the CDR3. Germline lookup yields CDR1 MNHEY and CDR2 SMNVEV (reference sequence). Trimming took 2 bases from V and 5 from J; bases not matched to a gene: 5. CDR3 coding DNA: TGTGCCAGCAGTTTACAGGGGACAGGTTATCAGCCCCAGCATTTT. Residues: CASSLQGTGYQPQHF.

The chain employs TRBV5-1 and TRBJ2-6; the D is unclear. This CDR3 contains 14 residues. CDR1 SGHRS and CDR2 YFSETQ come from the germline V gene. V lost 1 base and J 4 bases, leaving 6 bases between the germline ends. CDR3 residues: CASSLWSGANVLTF. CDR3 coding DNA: TGCGCCAGCAGCTTGTGGTCCGGGGCCAACGTCCTGACTTTC.

CDR3 sequence: CASSVGVSGKNIQYF. The CDR3 coding sequence is TGTGCCAGCAGCGTAGGCGTTTCTGGCAAAAACATTCAGTACTTC. The J gene is TRBJ2-4, the V gene TRBV9; D not resolved. The V and J ends lost 0 bases and 3 bases respectively, with 10 bases between them. CDR3 length: 15 amino acids. Germline V lookup: CDR1 SGDLS, CDR2 YYNGEE. Supplemented by reference TRBV9 and TRBJ2-4, the full variable domain reads DSGVTQTPKHLITATGQRVTLRCSPRSGDLSVYWYQQSLDQGLQFLIQYYNGEERAKGNILERFSAQQFPDLHSELNLSSLELGDSALYFCASSVGVSGKNIQYFGAGTRLSVL.

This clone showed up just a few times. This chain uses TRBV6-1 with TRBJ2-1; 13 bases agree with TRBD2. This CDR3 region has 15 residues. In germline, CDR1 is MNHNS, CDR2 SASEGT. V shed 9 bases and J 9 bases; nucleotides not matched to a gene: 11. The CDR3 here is CASTSTSGGAIEQFF. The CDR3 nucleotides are TGTGCCAGTACTAGCACTAGCGGGGGGGCTATTGAGCAGTTCTTC.

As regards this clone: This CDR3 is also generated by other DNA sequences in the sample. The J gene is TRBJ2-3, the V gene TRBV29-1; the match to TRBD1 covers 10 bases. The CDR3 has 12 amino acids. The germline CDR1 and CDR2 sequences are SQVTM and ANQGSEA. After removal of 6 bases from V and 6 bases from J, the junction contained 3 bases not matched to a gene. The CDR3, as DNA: TGCAGCGTCCGACAGGGGGCTGATACGCAGTATTTT. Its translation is CSVRQGADTQYF.

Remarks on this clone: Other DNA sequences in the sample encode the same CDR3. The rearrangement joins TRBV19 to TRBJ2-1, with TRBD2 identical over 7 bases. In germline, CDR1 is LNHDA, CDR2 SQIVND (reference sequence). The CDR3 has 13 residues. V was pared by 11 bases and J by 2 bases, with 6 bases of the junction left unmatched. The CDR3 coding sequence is TGTGCCTCACGGGGAGGGACCTACAATGAGCAGTTCTTC. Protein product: CASRGGTYNEQFF.

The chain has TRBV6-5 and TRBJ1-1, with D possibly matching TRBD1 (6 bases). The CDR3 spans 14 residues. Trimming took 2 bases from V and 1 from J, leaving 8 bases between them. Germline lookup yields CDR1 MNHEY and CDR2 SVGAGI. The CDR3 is CASSYTGKNTEAFF. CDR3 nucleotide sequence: TGTGCCAGCAGTTACACAGGGAAGAACACTGAAGCTTTCTTT.

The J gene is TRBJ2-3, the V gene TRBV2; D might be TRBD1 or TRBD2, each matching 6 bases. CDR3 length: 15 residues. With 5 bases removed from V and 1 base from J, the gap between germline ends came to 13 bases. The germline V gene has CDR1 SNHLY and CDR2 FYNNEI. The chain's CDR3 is CASSKEGGGTDTQYF. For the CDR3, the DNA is TGTGCCAGCAGTAAGGAGGGGGGTGGCACAGATACGCAGTATTTT.

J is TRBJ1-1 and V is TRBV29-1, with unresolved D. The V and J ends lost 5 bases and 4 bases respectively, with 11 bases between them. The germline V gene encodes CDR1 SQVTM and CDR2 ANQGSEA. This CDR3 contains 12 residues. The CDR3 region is CSVLRTSTEAFF. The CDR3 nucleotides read TGCAGCGTTCTGCGTACGAGCACTGAAGCTTTCTTT.

The CDR3 spells CASTGEVNQPQHF. The CDR3, as DNA: TGTGCCAGTACAGGGGAGGTCAATCAGCCCCAGCATTTT. The chain links TRBV2 to TRBJ1-5, with 7 bases aligning to TRBD1. This CDR3 has 13 amino acids. Trimming cost V 9 bases and J 3 bases; bases outside gene matches: 5. Germline V gives CDR1 SNHLY, CDR2 FYNNEI.

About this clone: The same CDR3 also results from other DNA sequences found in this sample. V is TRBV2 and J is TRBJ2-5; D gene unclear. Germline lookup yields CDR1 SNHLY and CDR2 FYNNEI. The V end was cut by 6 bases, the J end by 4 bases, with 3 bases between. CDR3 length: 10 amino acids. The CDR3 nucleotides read TGTGCCAGCAGCCTAGAGACCCAGTACTTC. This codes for CASSLETQYF. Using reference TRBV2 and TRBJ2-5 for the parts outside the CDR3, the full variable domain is EPEVTQTPSHQVTQMGQEVILRCVPISNHLYFYWYRQILGQKVEFLVSFYNNEISEKSEIFDDQFSVERPDGSNFTLKIRSTKLEDSAMYFCASSLETQYFGPGTRLLVL.

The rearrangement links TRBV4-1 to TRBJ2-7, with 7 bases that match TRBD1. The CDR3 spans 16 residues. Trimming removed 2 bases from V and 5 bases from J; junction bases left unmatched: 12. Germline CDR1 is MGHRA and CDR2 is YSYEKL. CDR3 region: CASSQKMAGGNDEQYF. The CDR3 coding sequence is TGCGCCAGCAGCCAAAAGATGGCAGGGGGTAACGACGAGCAGTACTTC.